Below are 27 T cell receptor beta chains sequenced from a single sample in a study of OX40 agonist ivuxolimab in advanced cancers. The assay was immunoSEQ multiplex PCR, and TCRdb's table has in-frame clones only and misses some. Of 12,000 or so clones listed, 85% to 90% are singletons. Sequenced here: CD4+ or CD8+ T cells sorted from blood, sampled in a trial of the OX40 agonist ivuxolimab. The receptors derive from an adult with an advanced solid tumor such as melanoma, head and neck, liver or kidney cancer.

This clone has only one observation. The chain recombines TRBV4-1 with TRBJ1-4, with 7 bases matching TRBD1. Germline CDR1 is MGHRA and CDR2 is YSYEKL. V lost 4 bases and J lost 8; bases outside the gene matches: 10. The CDR3 sequence is 15 residues long. The chain's CDR3 is CASSLSGTVTEKLFF. In nucleotides, the CDR3 is TGCGCCAGCAGCCTCTCCGGGACAGTGACGGAAAAACTGTTTTTT.

This sequence joins TRBV5-1 and TRBJ1-6; 7 bases fit TRBD1. The CDR3 is 14 amino acids. V lost 1 base and J lost 8; bases outside the gene matches: 3. Germline CDR1 and CDR2: SGHRS and YFSETQ. The CDR3 loop reads CASSLPGGDSPLHF. In nucleotides, the CDR3 is TGCGCCAGCAGCTTGCCAGGGGGTGATTCACCCCTCCACTTT.

The gene calls are TRBV28 and TRBJ2-1, with 9 bases lining up with TRBD2. Losses at the gene ends were 4 bases for V and 3 bases for J; bases not matched to a gene: 10. CDR1 is MDHEN and CDR2 is SYDVKM in the germline V gene. The CDR3 covers 17 residues. The CDR3 loop is CASSSRGASGDYNEQFF. The CDR3 region has the DNA TGTGCCAGCAGTTCCCGGGGGGCTAGCGGGGACTACAATGAGCAGTTCTTC.

On this clone itself: At one boundary the junction diverges from the germline segment, which might be a read error. The chain recombines TRBV9 with TRBJ2-7, with D tentatively TRBD1 (5 bases). CDR1 SGDLS and CDR2 YYNGEE come from the germline V gene. CDR3 length: 15 amino acids. The CDR3 DNA reads TGTGCCAGCAGCGTAGAGACAGCTCAGACCTACGAGCGGTACTTC. This translates into CASSVETAQTYERYF.

The chain has TRBV7-9 and TRBJ2-1; D gene unclear. CDR1 is SEHNR and CDR2 is FQNEAQ in the germline V gene (reference sequence). V was clipped by 4 bases and J by 1 base, with 5 bases between them. The CDR3 length is 13 residues. The CDR3 spells CASSSPSYNEQFF. CDR3 nucleotides: TGTGCCAGCAGCTCCCCTTCCTACAATGAGCAGTTCTTC.

This chain joins TRBV15 and TRBJ1-2, with TRBD1 identical over 7 bases. CDR3 length equals 16 residues. Germline V lookup: CDR1 LNHNV, CDR2 YYDKDF (reference sequence). V lost 0 bases to trimming and J lost 8 bases; unmatched junction nucleotides: 12. The CDR3 loop is CATSRDLGAGGRGYTF. In nucleotides, the CDR3 is TGTGCCACCAGCAGAGATTTAGGGGCAGGGGGACGAGGCTACACCTTC.

The rearrangement joins TRBV18 to TRBJ1-1; maybe TRBD1 (6 bases). Germline V gives CDR1 KGHSH, CDR2 LQKENI. With 3 bases removed from V and 1 base from J, the gap between germline ends came to 6 bases. The CDR3 contains 13 residues. For the CDR3, the DNA is TGTGCCAGCTCACCGACAGGGAACACTGAAGCTTTCTTT. The encoded protein is CASSPTGNTEAFF. The variable domain in full, with the rest retrieved from reference TRBV18 and TRBJ1-1, is NAGVMQNPRHLVRRRGQEARLRCSPMKGHSHVYWYRQLPEEGLKFMVYLQKENIIDESGMPKERFSAEFPKEGPSILRIQQVVRGDSAAYFCASSPTGNTEAFFGQGTRLTVV.

The chain is built from TRBV7-8 and TRBJ2-1; 11 positions match TRBD2. The germline CDR1 and CDR2 sequences are SGHVS and FQNEAQ. The V and J ends lost 5 bases and 2 bases, in that order; junction bases with no gene match: 5. There are 16 residues in the CDR3. CDR3: CASSPTSGVAYNEQFF. The CDR3 nucleotides read TGTGCCAGCAGCCCGACTAGCGGGGTAGCCTACAATGAGCAGTTCTTC.

The V gene is TRBV5-4, the J gene TRBJ2-5; 10 bases line up with TRBD2. The CDR3 consists of 13 residues. Trimming cost V 4 bases and J 5 bases; bases outside gene matches: 2. Germline V gives CDR1 SGHNT, CDR2 YYREEE (reference sequence). The CDR3 DNA reads as TGTGCCAGCAGCCCGGGACTAGCGGAGACCCAGTACTTC. Translated: CASSPGLAETQYF.

V is TRBV29-1 and J is TRBJ1-2, with 7 bases lining up with TRBD1. The CDR3 runs to 13 residues. The V and J ends lost 4 bases and 7 bases, in that order; junction bases with no gene match: 9. The germline gives CDR1 SQVTM, CDR2 ANQGSEA. This chain's CDR3 is CSVAGQGGFGYTF. CDR3 nucleotides: TGCAGCGTTGCGGGGCAGGGGGGCTTTGGCTACACCTTC.

The chain employs TRBV28 and TRBJ2-3, with 13 nucleotides matching TRBD2. CDR1 MDHEN and CDR2 SYDVKM come from the germline V gene. The length of the CDR3 is 19 residues. V lost 3 bases to trimming and J lost 2 bases; unmatched junction nucleotides: 11. Written as DNA, the CDR3 is TGTGCCAGCAGTTTCCTTCCGGGACTAGCGGGGAAAGACACAGATACGCAGTATTTT. Translated, it gives CASSFLPGLAGKDTDTQYF.

The chain employs TRBV7-6 and TRBJ2-5; D is possibly TRBD2 (6 bases). CDR3 size: 14 residues. V shed 8 bases and J shed 0 bases, with 13 bases lying between them. Germline CDR1 and CDR2: SGHVS and FNYEAQ. The CDR3 DNA reads as TGTGCCAGCGGGCGAGGCGGGAACCAAGAGACCCAGTACTTC. It translates to CASGRGGNQETQYF.

The chain links TRBV19 to TRBJ1-3, with a possible D match to TRBD1 (5 bases). The CDR3 covers 14 residues. The V end lost 6 bases, the J end lost 4 bases, and 13 bases lay between the germline ends. The germline V gene encodes CDR1 LNHDA and CDR2 SQIVND (reference sequence). CDR3 coding DNA: TGTGCCAGTAGAGAAGAGGGACCAGGAAACACCATATATTTT. It is translated as CASREEGPGNTIYF.

The chain employs TRBV27 and TRBJ1-5; 9 nucleotides line up with TRBD1. With V trimmed by 3 bases and J by 7 bases, 10 bases remained unmatched. Germline CDR1 and CDR2: MNHEY and SMNVEV (reference sequence). This CDR3 has 16 amino acids. The CDR3 spells CASSFLPGQGSQPQHF. In DNA form, the CDR3 reads TGTGCCAGCAGTTTTCTCCCGGGACAGGGTTCGCAGCCCCAGCATTTT.

V gene TRBV10-3 combines with J gene TRBJ2-3, with 8 nucleotides matching TRBD2. This CDR3 is 11 amino acids long. V shed 11 bases, J shed 6 bases, and the junction held 4 bases outside the gene matches. From germline, CDR1 is ENHRY and CDR2 SYGVKD. For the CDR3, the DNA is TGTGCCCTCCGGGGGGGGGATACGCAGTATTTT. Translating it yields CALRGGDTQYF.

The chain links TRBV6-1 to TRBJ1-1; 7 bases line up with TRBD1. This CDR3 has 15 amino acids. V lost 4 bases, J lost 0 bases, and 5 bases stayed unmatched. Per the germline V gene, CDR1 is MNHNS and CDR2 is SASEGT. In DNA, the CDR3 is TGTGCCAGCAGTGGACGGACAGGTATGAACACTGAAGCTTTCTTT. Protein sequence: CASSGRTGMNTEAFF.

This chain joins TRBV18 and TRBJ1-5; D gene ambiguous. V was shortened by 5 bases and J by 8 bases, with 13 bases between the two germline ends. The germline CDR1 and CDR2 sequences are KGHSH and LQKENI. CDR3 length equals 13 residues. CDR3 sequence reads: CASSSPGLEPQHF. The DNA of the CDR3 is TGTGCCAGCTCATCCCCAGGCCTAGAGCCCCAGCATTTT. The whole variable domain, remainder taken from reference TRBV18 and TRBJ1-5, is NAGVMQNPRHLVRRRGQEARLRCSPMKGHSHVYWYRQLPEEGLKFMVYLQKENIIDESGMPKERFSAEFPKEGPSILRIQQVVRGDSAAYFCASSSPGLEPQHFGDGTRLSIL.

V gene TRBV27 combines with J gene TRBJ2-1; TRBD1 matches 7 bases. In germline, CDR1 is MNHEY, CDR2 SMNVEV (reference sequence). The CDR3 runs 16 residues. J lost 6 bases, V lost 9 bases, and 17 bases had no gene match. CDR3 DNA sequence: TGTGCCAGTAAACCCCTGGAGCAGGGGGTAATCAATGAGCAGTTCTTC. As protein: CASKPLEQGVINEQFF.

V usage is TRBV7-3 and J usage is TRBJ1-6; the D is unclear. The V gene lost 5 bases and the J gene lost 7 bases, with 9 bases spanning the gap. From germline, CDR1 is SGHTA and CDR2 FQGTGA. This CDR3 contains 13 residues. CDR3 DNA: TGTGCCAGCAGCCGACTTCAAAATTCACCCCTCCACTTT. Its translation: CASSRLQNSPLHF.

For the CDR3, the DNA is TGTGCCAGCAGCTCGCAGCCTAACTATGGCTACACCTTC. It codes for CASSSQPNYGYTF. This chain links TRBV7-2 with TRBJ1-2; D is unresolved. The V gene's germline CDR1 is SGHTA and CDR2 FQGNSA. Trimming stripped 4 bases from V and 0 bases from J, with 6 bases between. The CDR3 spans 13 residues. The entire variable domain, with the rest obtained from reference TRBV7-2 and TRBJ1-2, is as follows: GAGVSQSPSNKVTEKGKDVELRCDPISGHTALYWYRQSLGQGLEFLIYFQGNSAPDKSGLPSDRFSAERTGGSVSTLTIQRTQQEDSAVYLCASSSQPNYGYTFGSGTRLTVV.

This clone appeared a single time. This chain joins TRBV4-3 and TRBJ2-5; 14 bases are a match to TRBD2. Trimming took 0 bases from V and 5 from J; bases not matched to a gene: 2. The CDR3 covers 16 residues. Germline CDR1 LGHNA, CDR2 YSLEER. CDR3 sequence reads: CASSQDWTSGRETQYF. The CDR3 DNA follows: TGCGCCAGCAGCCAAGATTGGACTAGCGGGAGGGAGACCCAGTACTTC.

This clone ranks as medium-sized. CDR3: CASSHTAPSGRPNNEQFF. CDR3 bases: TGTGCCAGCAGTCACACCGCCCCCAGCGGGAGGCCCAACAATGAGCAGTTCTTC. The chain recombines TRBV27 with TRBJ2-1; TRBD2 aligns across 9 bases. Looked up from germline, CDR1 is MNHEY and CDR2 is SMNVEV (reference sequence). The ends lost 5 bases at V and 5 bases at J; junction bases unmatched: 16. CDR3 size: 18 residues.

This sequence joins TRBV14 and TRBJ2-2; 9 bases agree with TRBD2. Germline V gene lookup returns CDR1 SGHDN and CDR2 FVKESK. Germline trimming cut 6 bases from V and 7 bases from J; bases unmatched to any gene: 9. This CDR3 comprises 15 residues. The DNA of the CDR3 is TGTGCCAGCAGGAAGGGTAGCGGGAGAATCGGGGAGCTGTTTTTT. Protein sequence: CASRKGSGRIGELFF.

This clone has just one count. The gene calls are TRBV27 and TRBJ1-5; possibly TRBD1 for D (5 bases). CDR1 is MNHEY and CDR2 is SMNVEV in the germline V gene (reference sequence). The CDR3 has 15 amino acids. V lost 6 bases to trimming and J lost 2 bases, with 14 bases between them. This CDR3 is CASREGAYGNQPQHF. CDR3 DNA: TGTGCCAGCAGGGAAGGGGCTTATGGCAATCAGCCCCAGCATTTT.

The chain employs TRBV7-8 and TRBJ1-5, with a possible D match to TRBD1 (6 bases). V gave up 3 bases and J gave up 0 bases, with 9 bases separating them. The CDR3 consists of 15 residues. Germline-derived CDR1 and CDR2 are SGHVS and FQNEAQ. This CDR3 is CASSLTGGSNQPQHF. Here the CDR3 DNA reads TGTGCCAGCAGCTTGACAGGCGGTAGCAATCAGCCCCAGCATTTT.

The rearrangement links TRBV7-9 to TRBJ2-7; no firm D call. CDR3 length equals 13 residues. Per the germline V gene, CDR1 is SEHNR and CDR2 is FQNEAQ (reference sequence). The V end lost 5 bases, the J end lost 4 bases, and 12 bases lay between the germline ends. The CDR3 spells CASSPNNWYEQYF. Here the CDR3 DNA reads TGTGCCAGCAGCCCTAACAATTGGTACGAGCAGTACTTC.

This chain joins TRBV9 and TRBJ2-5; 9 nucleotides agree with TRBD2. CDR3 length equals 15 residues. The V segment lost 2 bases and the J segment 2 bases; nucleotides outside the gene matches: 4. The germline CDR1 and CDR2 sequences are SGDLS and YYNGEE. The CDR3 bases are TGTGCCAGCAGCGTGGCGGGGGGGCGTCAAGAGACCCAGTACTTC. Amino acids: CASSVAGGRQETQYF.